The sequence of this T cell receptor (beta chain) was determined in a study of OX40 agonist ivuxolimab in advanced cancers. Study-level points and caveats: In the 0.1 to 3.0 mg/kg range, CD4+ and CD8+ blood T cells had expanded clonally by week 6. On average, CD8+ T cells had more expanded clones than CD4+.

Produced via immunoSEQ multiplex PCR; TCRdb's table is partial and in-frame only. This table holds some 52,000 clones, about 90% found once. As regards this clone: Its specificity is not known.

This TCR came from an adult with an advanced solid tumor such as melanoma, head and neck, liver or kidney cancer. The sequenced sample was CD4+ or CD8+ T cells sorted from blood, obtained in a trial of the OX40 agonist ivuxolimab.

The chain's CDR3 is CASRTGGQETQYF. CDR3 nucleotide sequence: TGTGCCAGCCGGACAGGGGGCCAAGAGACCCAGTACTTC. The genes are TRBV28 and TRBJ2-5; 10 bases agree with TRBD1. CDR1 MDHEN and CDR2 SYDVKM come from the germline V gene. The CDR3 is made up of 13 amino acids. The V segment lost 8 bases and the J segment 1 base; nucleotides outside the gene matches: 1.